Below are 25 T cell receptor beta chains sequenced from a single sample in a study of blood T cells in healthy people across ages. Alongside a J-beta primer mix, a sample-barcoded 5' primer served in a second PCR lasting roughly 6 to 12 cycles. TCRdb itself ran the 5' RACE reads through MiXCR, one entry per CDR3 protein. The table has fewer than 800,000 distinct CDR3 sequences, around 45% seen once; the top ten hold under 35%. The sequencing input was blood. Every receptor here comes from a woman aged 60 to 75 in good health.

The chain couples TRBV6-5 to TRBJ2-5; D not certain. CDR1 MNHEY and CDR2 SVGAGI come from the germline V gene. The CDR3 is made up of 14 amino acids. With 2 bases removed from V and 2 bases from J, the gap between germline ends came to 9 bases. CDR3 sequence reads: CASSYANRQETQYF. CDR3 DNA sequence: TGTGCCAGCAGTTACGCTAACAGACAAGAGACCCAGTACTTC.

This clonotype came up once. The chain links TRBV15 to TRBJ2-1, with D hard to call. The length of the CDR3 is 14 residues. V lost 0 bases, J lost 10 bases, and 13 bases lay in between. Germline loops: CDR1 LNHNV, CDR2 YYDKDF (reference sequence). CDR3: CATSRDVIAGEQFF. Here the CDR3 DNA reads TGTGCCACCAGCAGAGATGTTATAGCCGGGGAGCAGTTCTTC. Variable domain in full (rest from reference TRBV15 and TRBJ2-1): DAMVIQNPRYQVTQFGKPVTLSCSQTLNHNVMYWYQQKSSQAPKLLFHYYDKDFNNEADTPDNFQSRRPNTSFCFLDIRSPGLGDTAMYLCATSRDVIAGEQFFGPGTRLTVL.

This clonotype has a handful of counts. This chain uses TRBV4-3 with TRBJ2-3, with 12 bases fitting TRBD1. The CDR3 has 18 residues. The V segment lost 4 bases and the J segment 2 bases; nucleotides outside the gene matches: 10. Germline values: CDR1 LGHNA, CDR2 YSLEER. The CDR3 is CASSPHPGTGGITDTQYF. CDR3 coding DNA: TGCGCCAGCAGCCCACATCCGGGGACAGGGGGCATCACAGATACGCAGTATTTT.

The chain uses TRBV28 and TRBJ1-1; 9 positions agree with TRBD1. Germline lookup yields CDR1 MDHEN and CDR2 SYDVKM. The CDR3 loop spans 16 amino acids. V lost 6 bases to trimming and J lost 1 base; unmatched junction nucleotides: 9. CDR3 DNA sequence: TGTGCCAGCAGCCGTCCCGGGACAGGGAGGAACACTGAAGCTTTCTTT. Translating gives CASSRPGTGRNTEAFF.

The chain couples TRBV27 to TRBJ2-6; D ambiguous. The CDR3 loop spans 16 amino acids. The germline gives CDR1 MNHEY, CDR2 SMNVEV (reference sequence). V was trimmed by 1 base and J by 0 bases, leaving 7 bases between them. The CDR3 spells CASSLYRFSGANVLTF. Written as DNA, the CDR3 is TGTGCCAGCAGTTTATATAGGTTCTCTGGGGCCAACGTCCTGACTTTC.

This clonotype was counted a few times. This chain connects TRBV12-3 or TRBV12-4 to TRBJ1-4, with D perhaps TRBD1 (6 bases). V lost 5 bases and J lost 10, with 11 bases in between. The CDR3 is 12 residues long. The CDR3 DNA follows: TGTGCCAGCAGTAGACAGGAAACAAAACTGTTTTTT. Amino acid sequence: CASSRQETKLFF.

The V and J genes are TRBV7-2 and TRBJ2-7; 10 bases agree with TRBD1. V lost 5 bases to trimming and J lost 2 bases; unmatched junction nucleotides: 9. Germline assignment: CDR1 SGHTA and CDR2 FQGNSA. This CDR3 region has 16 residues. The CDR3 region has the DNA TGTGCCAGCAGCAGGAGGGGGGGGACAGGGGCCTACGAGCAGTACTTC. This encodes CASSRRGGTGAYEQYF.

Of note for this clonotype: Its ends do not fully match the called genes, so a read error is possible. The chain combines TRBV10-3 with TRBJ2-5; 10 bases line up with TRBD1. This CDR3 has 16 residues. CDR1 ENHRY and CDR2 SYGVKD come from the germline V gene. CDR3 in DNA: TGTGTCATCAGTGCGAAGGAGGGACAGGGGCAAGAGACCCAGTACTTC. It translates to CVISAKEGQGQETQYF.

V is TRBV25-1 and J is TRBJ2-7; 8 bases are shared with TRBD2. The trim removed 7 bases at V and 3 bases at J, leaving 5 bases unmatched. Germline assignment: CDR1 MGHDK and CDR2 SYGVNS. This CDR3 contains 13 residues. The CDR3 DNA sequence: TGTGCCAGCATTGCGGGAGGACTCTACGAGCAGTACTTC. Its translation is CASIAGGLYEQYF.

This clonotype was observed many times. In nucleotides, the CDR3 is TGTGCCAGCAGCGGACTAGCGGGAAACATTCAGTACTTC. Its translation is CASSGLAGNIQYF. This sequence joins TRBV2 and TRBJ2-4; 11 bases agree with TRBD2. The V gene end was trimmed by 6 bases and the J gene end by 6 bases; junction bases not matched to a gene: 1. The CDR3 spans 13 residues. Germline CDR1 is SNHLY and CDR2 is FYNNEI. Full variable domain (missing parts from reference TRBV2 and TRBJ2-4): EPEVTQTPSHQVTQMGQEVILRCVPISNHLYFYWYRQILGQKVEFLVSFYNNEISEKSEIFDDQFSVERPDGSNFTLKIRSTKLEDSAMYFCASSGLAGNIQYFGAGTRLSVL.

This clonotype has only a few counts. The chain joins TRBV9 to TRBJ2-3; no firm D call. Germline V gene lookup returns CDR1 SGDLS and CDR2 YYNGEE. The CDR3 runs to 14 residues. With 4 bases removed from V and 0 bases from J, the gap between germline ends came to 9 bases. This CDR3 is CASSYLQSTDTQYF. The CDR3 nucleotides are TGTGCCAGCAGCTACCTTCAGAGCACAGATACGCAGTATTTT.

This clonotype was found a few times. The chain uses TRBV25-1 and TRBJ2-3; TRBD2 matches 8 bases. CDR1 and CDR2 (germline): MGHDK, SYGVNS. This CDR3 is 13 amino acids long. With V trimmed by 6 bases and J by 2 bases, 1 base remained unmatched. The CDR3 is CASRRGATDTQYF. Here the CDR3 DNA reads TGTGCCAGCAGGCGGGGGGCCACAGATACGCAGTATTTT.

CDR3 sequence reads: CASKGLAGSGSLGYEQYF. The CDR3 coding sequence is TGTGCCAGCAAAGGGCTAGCGGGGAGTGGGTCCCTCGGCTACGAGCAGTACTTC. V gene TRBV27 combines with J gene TRBJ2-7; 9 positions agree with TRBD2. Per the germline V gene, CDR1 is MNHEY and CDR2 is SMNVEV (reference sequence). This CDR3 is built from 18 residues. V was pared by 7 bases and J by 3 bases, with 19 bases of the junction left unmatched.

This clonotype was detected only a few times. The chain recombines TRBV20-1 with TRBJ2-1; 9 bases agree with TRBD2. V dropped 3 bases and J dropped 7; count of bases not matched to a gene: 7. CDR1 is DFQATT, CDR2 SNEGSKA, per germline (reference sequence). The CDR3 contains 14 residues. CDR3 nucleotides: TGCAGTGCTAGGCCCGGGACTAGCAGGAATGAGCAGTTCTTC. Translation gives CSARPGTSRNEQFF.

J is TRBJ2-5 and V is TRBV11-2; TRBD1 aligns across 7 bases. The CDR3 totals 13 residues. The trim removed 5 bases at V and 2 bases at J, leaving 2 bases unmatched. Germline CDR1 reads SGHAT; CDR2 reads FQNNGV. CDR3 sequence (DNA): TGTGCCAGCAGCAAACAGGGGCAAGAGACCCAGTACTTC. This encodes CASSKQGQETQYF.

This clonotype has a count of ten or more. This chain joins TRBV12-3 or TRBV12-4 and TRBJ2-1, with D tentatively TRBD1 (6 bases). The tail of the sequence fits TRBJ2-7 better, so the J call may be wrong. The length of the CDR3 is 16 residues. The CDR3 is CASSRSDSSSYNEQYF. DNA of the CDR3: TGTGCCAGCAGTCGATCGGACAGCAGCTCCTACAATGAGCAGTACTTC.

The chain is built from TRBV7-9 and TRBJ1-2, with a weak D call TRBD1 (5 bases). CDR3 length: 14 residues. Germline CDR1 and CDR2: SEHNR and FQNEAQ (reference sequence). Trimming stripped 6 bases from V and 0 bases from J, with 11 bases between. CDR3 in amino acids: CASRGRGANYGYTF. The DNA for the CDR3 is TGTGCCAGCAGGGGGCGGGGAGCTAACTATGGCTACACCTTC. The variable domain in full, completed from reference TRBV7-9 and TRBJ1-2, reads DTGVSQNPRHKITKRGQNVTFRCDPISEHNRLYWYRQTLGQGPEFLTYFQNEAQLEKSRLLSDRFSAERPKGSFSTLEIQRTEQGDSAMYLCASRGRGANYGYTFGSGTRLTVV.

This clonotype has just a few counts. The chain links TRBV5-1 to TRBJ2-1; D tentatively reads TRBD1 or TRBD2 (6 bases each). The better agreement between TRBJ2-7 and the DNA end casts doubt on the J call. Germline lookup yields CDR1 SGHRS and CDR2 YFSETQ. There are 15 residues in the CDR3. CDR3 residues: CASSWWGAQGNEQYF. DNA of the CDR3: TGCGCCAGCAGCTGGTGGGGGGCGCAGGGCAATGAGCAGTACTTC.

This clonotype was detected a few times. The chain recombines TRBV6-2 or TRBV6-3 with TRBJ1-1, with TRBD1 matching over 12 bases. This CDR3 region has 17 residues. Trimming removed 4 bases from V and 5 bases from J; junction bases left unmatched: 11. The germline V gene has CDR1 MNHEY and CDR2 SVGEGT. This CDR3 is CASSFGWDRGRWTEAFF. In DNA, the CDR3 is TGTGCCAGCAGTTTCGGCTGGGACAGGGGGCGATGGACTGAAGCTTTCTTT.

This clonotype appeared a few times. J is TRBJ1-2 and V is TRBV11-2, with 7 bases matching TRBD1. The germline CDR1 and CDR2 sequences are SGHAT and FQNNGV. V lost 3 bases to trimming and J lost 2 bases; unmatched junction nucleotides: 3. CDR3 length: 14 residues. The CDR3 loop is CASSFVQGNYGYTF. The CDR3 DNA follows: TGTGCCAGCAGCTTCGTACAGGGGAACTATGGCTACACCTTC.

This chain joins TRBV4-1 and TRBJ1-1; weak D call: TRBD1 (6 bases). Deletions cut 5 bases from V and 5 bases from J, with 21 bases between. The CDR3 runs to 16 residues. Looked up from germline, CDR1 is MGHRA and CDR2 is YSYEKL. In DNA form, the CDR3 reads TGCGCCAGCAGCGGACTCTTGGTGGGGGGCCGGACTGAAGCTTTCTTT. Its translation is CASSGLLVGGRTEAFF.

The rearrangement uses TRBV7-2 and TRBJ2-3, with 10 bases lining up with TRBD2. With V trimmed by 11 bases and J by 3 bases, 8 bases remained unmatched. CDR1 and CDR2 from the germline V gene are SGHTA and FQGNSA. This CDR3 has 14 residues. The CDR3 DNA reads TGTGCCGCTAGCGGGAGATCTGGTACAGATACGCAGTATTTT. This translates into CAASGRSGTDTQYF.

There are a few counts of this clonotype. V and J are TRBV5-5 and TRBJ1-4; tentatively, D is TRBD1 (6 bases). This CDR3 is built from 16 residues. Deletions cut 4 bases from V and 8 bases from J, with 21 bases between. Germline-derived CDR1 and CDR2 are SGHKS and YYEKEE (reference sequence). CDR3 sequence (DNA): TGTGCCAGCAGCGCATACAGGGTTCGGGCAGGGGAAAAACTGTTTTTT. Its translation is CASSAYRVRAGEKLFF.

J is TRBJ2-4 and V is TRBV4-1, with 9 bases identical to TRBD2. V lost 3 bases, J lost 8 bases, and 11 bases stayed unmatched. The CDR3 covers 16 residues. Germline values: CDR1 MGHRA, CDR2 YSYEKL. CDR3 in DNA: TGCGCCAGCAGCCATGGTAGCGGGAGCGGTCGGGACATTCAGTACTTC. It is translated as CASSHGSGSGRDIQYF.

This chain links TRBV12-2 with TRBJ2-3. TRBV12-2 is described as a pseudogene. The CDR3 has 15 amino acids. The CDR3 DNA follows: TGTGCAAGTCGCTTAGAGGCCAGGTCCACAGATACGCAGTATTTT. It translates to CASRLEARSTDTQYF.